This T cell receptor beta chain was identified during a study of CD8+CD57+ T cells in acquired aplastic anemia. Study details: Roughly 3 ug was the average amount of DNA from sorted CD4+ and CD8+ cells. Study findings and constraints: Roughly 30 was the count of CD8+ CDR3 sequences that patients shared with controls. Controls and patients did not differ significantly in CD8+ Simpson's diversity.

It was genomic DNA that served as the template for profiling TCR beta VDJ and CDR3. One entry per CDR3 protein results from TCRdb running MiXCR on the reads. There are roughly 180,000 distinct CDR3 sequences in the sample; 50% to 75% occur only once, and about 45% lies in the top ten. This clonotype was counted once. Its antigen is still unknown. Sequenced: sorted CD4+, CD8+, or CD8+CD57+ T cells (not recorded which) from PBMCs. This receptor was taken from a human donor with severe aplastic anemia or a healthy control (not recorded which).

The CDR3, as DNA: TGCGCCAGCAGCGACGGGACAGGGGCAAGTGACATTCAGTACTTC. It translates to CASSDGTGASDIQYF. The J gene is TRBJ2-4, the V gene TRBV5-1; 10 bases are a match to TRBD1. Germline trimming cut 4 bases from V and 8 bases from J; bases unmatched to any gene: 9. The length of the CDR3 is 15 residues. CDR1 is SGHRS, CDR2 YFSETQ, per germline.